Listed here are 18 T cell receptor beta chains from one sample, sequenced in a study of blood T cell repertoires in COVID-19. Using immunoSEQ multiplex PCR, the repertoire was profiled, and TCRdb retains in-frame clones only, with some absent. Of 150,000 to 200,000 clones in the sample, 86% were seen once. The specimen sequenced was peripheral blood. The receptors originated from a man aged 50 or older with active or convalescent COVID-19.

The CDR3 nucleotides read TGCGCCAGCAGCCAACCGGGACAGCCTAATGAAAAACTGTTTTTT. It specifies CASSQPGQPNEKLFF. This chain links TRBV4-1 with TRBJ1-4; TRBD1 aligns across 7 bases. CDR1 is MGHRA and CDR2 is YSYEKL in the germline V gene. The CDR3 sequence is 15 residues long. The V gene end was trimmed by 2 bases and the J gene end by 3 bases; junction bases not matched to a gene: 3.

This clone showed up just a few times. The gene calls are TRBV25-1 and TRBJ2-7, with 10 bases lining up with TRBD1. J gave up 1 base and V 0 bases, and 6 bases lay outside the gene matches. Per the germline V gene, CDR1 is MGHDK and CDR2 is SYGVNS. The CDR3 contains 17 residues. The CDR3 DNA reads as TGTGCCAGCAGTGAATATTTGTGGGACAGGGGTTCCTACGAGCAGTACTTC. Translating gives CASSEYLWDRGSYEQYF.

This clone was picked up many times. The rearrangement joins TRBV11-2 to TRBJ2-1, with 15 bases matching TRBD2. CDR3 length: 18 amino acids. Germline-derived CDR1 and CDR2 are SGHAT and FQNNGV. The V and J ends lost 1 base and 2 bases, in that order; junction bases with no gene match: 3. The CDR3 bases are TGTGCCAGCAGCTTAGTGGGGACTAGCGGGGGGACCTACAATGAGCAGTTCTTC. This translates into CASSLVGTSGGTYNEQFF.

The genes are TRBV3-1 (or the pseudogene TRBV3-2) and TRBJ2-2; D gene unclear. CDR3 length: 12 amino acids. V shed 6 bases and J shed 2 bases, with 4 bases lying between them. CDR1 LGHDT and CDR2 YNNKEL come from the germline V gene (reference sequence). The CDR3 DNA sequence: TGTGCCAGCAGGACAAACACCGGGGAGCTGTTTTTT. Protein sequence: CASRTNTGELFF.

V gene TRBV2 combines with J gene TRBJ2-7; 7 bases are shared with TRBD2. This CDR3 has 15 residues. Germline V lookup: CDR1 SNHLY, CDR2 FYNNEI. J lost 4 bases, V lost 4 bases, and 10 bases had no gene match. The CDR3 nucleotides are TGTGCCAGCAGTGTAAAGGCCCGGGGGGTATACGAGCAGTACTTC. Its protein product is CASSVKARGVYEQYF.

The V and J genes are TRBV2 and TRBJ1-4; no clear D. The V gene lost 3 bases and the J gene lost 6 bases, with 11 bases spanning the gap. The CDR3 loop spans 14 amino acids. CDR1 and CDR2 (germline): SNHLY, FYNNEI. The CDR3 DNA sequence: TGTGCCAGCAGTGATAGGGTGGAGGATGAAAAACTGTTTTTT. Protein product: CASSDRVEDEKLFF.

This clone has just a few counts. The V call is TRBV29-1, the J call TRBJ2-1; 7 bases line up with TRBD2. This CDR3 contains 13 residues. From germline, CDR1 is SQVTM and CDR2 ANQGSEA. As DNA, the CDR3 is TGCGGTTGCGAAGGTCCGGGAGGCAATGAGCAGTTCTTC. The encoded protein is CGCEGPGGNEQFF.

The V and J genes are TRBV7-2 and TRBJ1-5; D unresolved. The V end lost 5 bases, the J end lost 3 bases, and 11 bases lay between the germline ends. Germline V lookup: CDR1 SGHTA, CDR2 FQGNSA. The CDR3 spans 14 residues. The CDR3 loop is CASSPSIPNQPQHF. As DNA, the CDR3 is TGTGCCAGCAGCCCATCTATCCCCAATCAGCCCCAGCATTTT.

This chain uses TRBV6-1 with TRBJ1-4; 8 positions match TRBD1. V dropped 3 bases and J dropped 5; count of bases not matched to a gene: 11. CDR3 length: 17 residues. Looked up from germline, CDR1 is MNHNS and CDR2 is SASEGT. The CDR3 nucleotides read TGTGCCAGCAGTGACCCCTATGGATGGGACAGGAATGAAAAACTGTTTTTT. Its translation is CASSDPYGWDRNEKLFF.

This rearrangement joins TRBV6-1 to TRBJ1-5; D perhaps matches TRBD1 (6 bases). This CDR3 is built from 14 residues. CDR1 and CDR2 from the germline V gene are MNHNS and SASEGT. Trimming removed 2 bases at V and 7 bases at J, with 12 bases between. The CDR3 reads CASSENRAGQPQHF. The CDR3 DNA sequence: TGTGCCAGCAGTGAAAACAGGGCTGGACAGCCCCAGCATTTT.

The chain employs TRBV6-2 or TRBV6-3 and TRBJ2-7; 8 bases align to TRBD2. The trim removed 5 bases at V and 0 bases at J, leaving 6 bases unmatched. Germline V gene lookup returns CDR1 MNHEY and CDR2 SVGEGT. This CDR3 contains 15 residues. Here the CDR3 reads CASSEAGTSSYEQYF. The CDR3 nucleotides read TGTGCCAGCAGTGAGGCCGGGACTAGCTCCTACGAGCAGTACTTC.

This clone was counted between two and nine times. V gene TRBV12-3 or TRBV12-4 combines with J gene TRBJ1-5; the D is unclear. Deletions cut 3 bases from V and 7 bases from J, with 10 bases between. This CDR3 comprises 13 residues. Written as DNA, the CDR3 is TGTGCCAGCAGTTTCGGGGAAAAACAGCCCCAGCATTTT. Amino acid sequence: CASSFGEKQPQHF.

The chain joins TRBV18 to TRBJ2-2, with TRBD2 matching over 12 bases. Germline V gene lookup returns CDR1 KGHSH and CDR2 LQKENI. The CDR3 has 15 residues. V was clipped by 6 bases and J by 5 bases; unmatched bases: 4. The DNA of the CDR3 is TGTGCCAGCTCGCTGGGACTAGCGGGTACCGGGGAGCTGTTTTTT. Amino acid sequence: CASSLGLAGTGELFF.

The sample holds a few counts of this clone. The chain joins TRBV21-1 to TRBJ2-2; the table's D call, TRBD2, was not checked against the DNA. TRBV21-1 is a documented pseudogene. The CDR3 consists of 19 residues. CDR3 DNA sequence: TGTGCCAGCAGCAAAGTAGGGGCTAGCGGGAGGCGGTACACCGGGGAGCTGTTTTTT. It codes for CASSKVGASGRRYTGELFF.

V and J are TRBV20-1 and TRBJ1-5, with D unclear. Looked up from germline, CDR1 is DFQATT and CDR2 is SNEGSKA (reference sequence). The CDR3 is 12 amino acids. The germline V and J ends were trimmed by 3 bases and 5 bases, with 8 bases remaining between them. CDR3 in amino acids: CSASREYQPQHF. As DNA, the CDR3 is TGCAGTGCTAGTCGAGAATATCAGCCCCAGCATTTT.

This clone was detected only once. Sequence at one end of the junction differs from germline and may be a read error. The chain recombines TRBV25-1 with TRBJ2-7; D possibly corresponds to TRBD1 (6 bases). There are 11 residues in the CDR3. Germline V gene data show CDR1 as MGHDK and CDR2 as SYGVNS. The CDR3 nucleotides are TGTGCCAGCAGTGAAGGGACACGGCGGCACTTC. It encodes CASSEGTRRHF.

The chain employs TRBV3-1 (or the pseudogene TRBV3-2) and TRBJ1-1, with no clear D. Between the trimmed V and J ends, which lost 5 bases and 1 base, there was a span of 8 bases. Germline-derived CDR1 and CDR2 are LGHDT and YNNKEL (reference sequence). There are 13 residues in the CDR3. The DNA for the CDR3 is TGTGCCAGCAGCGGACTTTGGAACACTGAAGCTTTCTTT. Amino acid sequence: CASSGLWNTEAFF.

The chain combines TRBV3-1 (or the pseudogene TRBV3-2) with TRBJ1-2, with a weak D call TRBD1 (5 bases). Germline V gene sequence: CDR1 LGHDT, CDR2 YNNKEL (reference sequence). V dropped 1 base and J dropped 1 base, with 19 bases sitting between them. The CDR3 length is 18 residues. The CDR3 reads CASSQGVGTQLVNYGYTF. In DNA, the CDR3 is TGTGCCAGCAGCCAAGGTGTAGGGACTCAATTAGTTAACTATGGCTACACCTTC.